The rows below give T cell receptor beta chains drawn from one sample of a study of T cells in Graves' hyperthyroidism and ophthalmopathy. TCRdb re-analysed the multiplex PCR reads in MiXCR, keeping a single row per CDR3 protein. Among 340,000 or so distinct CDR3 sequences listed, roughly a fifth were seen once. Sequencing input: blood. The source is a woman aged 45-59 years with Graves' hyperthyroidism. Each CDR3 is given with its conserved first and last residue. Each record gives: D gene, V gene, clone size, J gene, CDR3 protein, CDR3 DNA. The D gene is left open where the match is weak. Size is omitted from some rows. Given values are once, few, many or a class for expanded clones.

d_call: NA; v_call: TRBV7-9; clone_size: few; j_call: TRBJ1-2; cdr3_aa: CASSFSDYGYTF; cdr3_nt: TGTGCCAGCAGCTTTTCAGACTATGGCTACACCTTC
d_call: TRBD2; v_call: TRBV11-3; clone_size: many; j_call: TRBJ2-1; cdr3_aa: CASSLAAGGPYNEQFF; cdr3_nt: TGTGCCAGCAGCTTAGCGGCGGGAGGGCCGTACAATGAGCAGTTCTTC
d_call: NA; v_call: TRBV6-5; clone_size: few; j_call: TRBJ2-6; cdr3_aa: CASSYGASGANVLTF; cdr3_nt: TGTGCCAGCAGTTACGGGGCTTCTGGGGCCAACGTCCTGACTTTC
d_call: NA; v_call: TRBV27; clone_size: many; j_call: TRBJ1-2; cdr3_aa: CASTNAPVYGYTF; cdr3_nt: TGTGCCAGCACAAACGCGCCAGTATATGGCTACACCTTC
d_call: TRBD1; v_call: TRBV6-1; clone_size: NA; j_call: TRBJ1-5; cdr3_aa: CASRKDRADNQPQHF; cdr3_nt: TGTGCCAGCAGGAAGGACAGGGCGGACAATCAGCCCCAGCATTTT
d_call: TRBD2; v_call: TRBV30; clone_size: many; j_call: TRBJ2-1; cdr3_aa: CAWTSGFSYNEQFF; cdr3_nt: TGTGCCTGGACTAGCGGGTTTTCCTACAATGAGCAGTTCTTC
d_call: TRBD2; v_call: TRBV20-1; clone_size: many; j_call: TRBJ2-1; cdr3_aa: CSARDGASGNEQFF; cdr3_nt: TGCAGTGCTAGAGATGGGGCTAGCGGAAATGAGCAGTTCTTC
d_call: TRBD2; v_call: TRBV5-1; clone_size: NA; j_call: TRBJ2-7; cdr3_aa: CASATGRPGLDPEQYF; cdr3_nt: TGCGCCAGCGCAACTGGGAGACCGGGACTAGACCCCGAGCAGTACTTC
d_call: NA; v_call: TRBV3-1; clone_size: many; j_call: TRBJ1-2; cdr3_aa: CASSQDSGNYGYTF; cdr3_nt: TGTGCCAGCAGCCAAGATTCGGGGAACTATGGCTACACCTTC
d_call: NA; v_call: TRBV12-3/TRBV12-4; clone_size: NA; j_call: TRBJ2-7; cdr3_aa: CASRQTGQFYEQYF; cdr3_nt: TGTGCCAGCAGGCAGACAGGCCAATTCTACGAGCAGTACTTC
d_call: TRBD2; v_call: TRBV29-1; clone_size: NA; j_call: TRBJ2-1; cdr3_aa: CSGAKGGTSGRALSYNEQFF; cdr3_nt: TGCAGCGGCGCCAAAGGAGGGACTAGCGGGAGGGCCTTGTCCTACAATGAGCAGTTCTTC
d_call: TRBD2; v_call: TRBV2; clone_size: many; j_call: TRBJ2-7; cdr3_aa: CASSEDIPGLASSYEQYF; cdr3_nt: TGTGCCAGCAGTGAGGACATACCGGGACTAGCGAGCTCCTACGAGCAGTACTTC